The 5 T cell receptor beta chains below come from one sample, sequenced in a study of Graves' ophthalmopathy and Graves' hyperthyroidism (dated by TCRdb to between 2018 and 2020). The sequencer listed for this sample is Illumina HiSeq 2000. TCR beta CDR3 regions were amplified from RNA transcripts for repertoire sequencing. A first-round RT-PCR used HTBI primers with the Qiagen OneStep RT-PCR kit, followed by a second-round multiplex PCR, size selection and purification. TCRdb handled the public reads itself, with Q25 trimming in fastp and clone calling in MiXCR, and kept productive beta chains. Entries that share a CDR3 protein sequence are merged under the most common genes and DNA. In all, the sample holds 500,000 to 700,000 distinct CDR3 sequences, and 35% to 45% of those were seen once. The ten largest clones represent around 4% of the sample. The sample comprised peripheral blood or thyroid tissue (not recorded which). The receptors were gathered from an adult man with Graves' hyperthyroidism.

This clonotype has at least ten counts. This chain joins TRBV10-3 and TRBJ1-2; D gene uncertain. Germline assignment: CDR1 ENHRY and CDR2 SYGVKD. The V end was cut by 0 bases, the J end by 8 bases, with 7 bases between. CDR3 length equals 12 residues. The CDR3 region has the DNA TGTGCCATCAGTGAGTCGACGGAAGGCTACACCTTC. This gives the protein CAISESTEGYTF.

This clonotype was seen at least ten times. The chain links TRBV12-3 or TRBV12-4 to TRBJ1-3; D call uncertain. V dropped 1 base and J dropped 6 bases, with 7 bases sitting between them. The length of the CDR3 is 13 residues. The CDR3 DNA is TGTGCCAGCAGTTTAGTCACTCCAAACACCATATATTTT. Its translation is CASSLVTPNTIYF.

Ten or more counts support this clonotype. V gene TRBV29-1 combines with J gene TRBJ2-5, with 7 positions matching TRBD2. This CDR3 region has 15 residues. Trimming cost V 4 bases and J 2 bases; bases outside gene matches: 10. Germline CDR1 SQVTM, CDR2 ANQGSEA. CDR3 sequence: CSVGEAGSRQETQYF. CDR3 sequence (DNA): TGCAGCGTTGGGGAAGCGGGGAGCCGACAAGAGACCCAGTACTTC.

There are many counts of this clonotype. This rearrangement joins TRBV7-2 to TRBJ2-7; 13 bases line up with TRBD2. J lost 3 bases, V lost 5 bases, and 4 bases had no gene match. Per germline, CDR1 SGHTA and CDR2 FQGNSA. This CDR3 is 15 amino acids long. DNA of the CDR3: TGTGCCAGCAGCCCACTAGCGGGAGGGGGCTACGAGCAGTACTTC. Protein: CASSPLAGGGYEQYF.

The rearrangement joins TRBV12-3 or TRBV12-4 to TRBJ1-5, with TRBD1 matching over 11 bases. The J segment lost 7 bases and the V segment lost 6 bases, leaving 5 bases of the junction unmatched. This CDR3 spans 14 amino acids. The CDR3 protein is CASRTGQGAQPQHF. The CDR3 DNA is TGTGCCAGCAGGACCGGACAGGGGGCCCAGCCCCAGCATTTT.